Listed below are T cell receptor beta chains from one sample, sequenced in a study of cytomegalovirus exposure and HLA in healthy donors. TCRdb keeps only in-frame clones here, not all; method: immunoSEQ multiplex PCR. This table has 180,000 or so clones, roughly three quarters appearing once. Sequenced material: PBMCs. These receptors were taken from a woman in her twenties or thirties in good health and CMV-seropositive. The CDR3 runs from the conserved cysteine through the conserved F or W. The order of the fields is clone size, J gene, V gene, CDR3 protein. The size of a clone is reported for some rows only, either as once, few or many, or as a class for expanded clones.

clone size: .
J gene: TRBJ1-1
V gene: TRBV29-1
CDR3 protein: CSVATGGNTEAFF

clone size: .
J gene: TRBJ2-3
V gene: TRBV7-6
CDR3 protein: CASSSPGTSGGSDTQYF

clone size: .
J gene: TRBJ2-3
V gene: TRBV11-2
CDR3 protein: CASSLVGGQGIDTQYF

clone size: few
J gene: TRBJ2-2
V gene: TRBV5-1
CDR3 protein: CASSNSTSGGLNTGELFF

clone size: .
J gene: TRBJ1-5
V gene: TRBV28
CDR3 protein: CASTPGGRNQPQHF

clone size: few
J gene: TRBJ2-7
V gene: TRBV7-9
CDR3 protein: CASSPSFRDSSYEQYF

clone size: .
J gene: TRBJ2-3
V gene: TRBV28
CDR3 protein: CASSPDRGPTDTQYF

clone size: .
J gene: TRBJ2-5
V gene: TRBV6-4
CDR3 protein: CASSDSKRGGAGETQYF

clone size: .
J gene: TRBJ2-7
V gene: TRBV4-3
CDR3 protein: CASSRDVQGFYEQYF

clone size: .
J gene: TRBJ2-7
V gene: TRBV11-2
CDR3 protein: CASRRAMYEQYF

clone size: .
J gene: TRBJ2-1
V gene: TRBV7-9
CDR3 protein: CSSQSSGASYNEQFF

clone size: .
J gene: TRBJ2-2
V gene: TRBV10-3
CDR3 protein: CAITWGPLAGWELFF

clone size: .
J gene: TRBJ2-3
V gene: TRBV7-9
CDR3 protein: CASSLGTSNPTDTQYF